The 25 T cell receptor beta chains below all came from one sample that was sequenced in a study of CD8+CD57+ T cells in acquired aplastic anemia. The template used for profiling TCR beta VDJ and CDR3 was genomic DNA. Each CDR3 protein gets one entry after TCRdb re-called the reads with MiXCR. The profile covers around 200,000 distinct CDR3 sequences, with over 55% appearing a single time and approximately 30% taken by the ten largest. Sequencing was done on a sample of sorted CD4+, CD8+, or CD8+CD57+ T cells (not recorded which) from PBMCs. The source is a human donor in good health.

This clonotype was observed many times. The genes are TRBV7-3 and TRBJ2-1, with 7 positions matching TRBD2. CDR1 is SGHTA and CDR2 is FQGTGA in the germline V gene. The CDR3 loop spans 18 amino acids. V was clipped by 2 bases and J by 0 bases; unmatched bases: 10. The CDR3 nucleotides are TGTGCCAGCAGCTTATCCGGTAGGCTAGCGGACTCCTACAATGAGCAGTTCTTC. Residues: CASSLSGRLADSYNEQFF. The complete variable domain, with remaining parts taken from reference TRBV7-3 and TRBJ2-1, reads GAGVSQTPSNKVTEKGKYVELRCDPISGHTALYWYRQSLGQGPEFLIYFQGTGAADDSGLPNDRFFAVRPEGSVSTLKIQRTERGDSAVYLCASSLSGRLADSYNEQFFGPGTRLTVL.

The chain recombines TRBV28 with TRBJ1-3, with 7 bases that match TRBD1. The germline gives CDR1 MDHEN, CDR2 SYDVKM. After removal of 3 bases from V and 4 bases from J, the junction contained 9 bases not matched to a gene. This CDR3 comprises 16 residues. The CDR3 sequence is CASSLRSGTAGNTIYF. CDR3 nucleotides: TGTGCCAGCAGTTTGCGATCCGGGACAGCCGGAAACACCATATATTTT.

This sequence joins TRBV7-9 and TRBJ1-4; D may be TRBD1 (5 bases). The CDR3 extends over 14 amino acids. The germline V gene encodes CDR1 SEHNR and CDR2 FQNEAQ (reference sequence). The ends were cut back, 1 base at V and 7 bases at J, with 10 bases in the middle. The CDR3 is CASSLGGGVEKLFF. The CDR3 DNA reads TGTGCCAGCAGCTTAGGTGGAGGGGTTGAAAAACTGTTTTTT.

The rearrangement uses TRBV10-1 and TRBJ1-1; no firm D call. From germline, CDR1 is WNHNN and CDR2 SYGVQD (reference sequence). The V and J ends lost 3 bases and 1 base respectively, with 6 bases between them. This CDR3 region has 13 residues. The DNA of the CDR3 is TGCGCCAGCAGTGATGCAGGGAACACTGAAGCTTTCTTT. It translates to CASSDAGNTEAFF.

This clonotype was observed a few times. The rearrangement uses TRBV19 and TRBJ1-3, with 7 bases fitting TRBD1. Unmatched junction bases numbered 6, after V lost 7 bases and J lost 0 bases. Germline CDR1 and CDR2: LNHDA and SQIVND (reference sequence). CDR3 length: 15 residues. In nucleotides, the CDR3 is TGTGCCAGTAAGGACAGGCCCAACTCTGGAAACACCATATATTTT. Its protein is CASKDRPNSGNTIYF.

To note about this clonotype: The junction departs from germline at one end; a sequencing error may be responsible. This sequence joins TRBV7-6 and TRBJ2-3, with D perhaps being TRBD1 or TRBD2 (5 bases each). Looked up from germline, CDR1 is SGHVS and CDR2 is FNYEAQ. The CDR3 is made up of 15 amino acids. CDR3 nucleotides: TGTGCTAGCAGCTTAGGGACGGGAAACACAGATACGCAGTATTTT. Translated, it gives CASSLGTGNTDTQYF.

V and J are TRBV9 and TRBJ2-3; D unclear. V was pared by 4 bases and J by 0 bases, with 6 bases between. The CDR3 runs 13 residues. Germline V gives CDR1 SGDLS, CDR2 YYNGEE. CDR3 amino acids: CASSRHSTDTQYF. The CDR3 bases are TGTGCCAGCAGCCGTCATAGCACAGATACGCAGTATTTT.

This clonotype was counted many times. The genes are TRBV5-1 and TRBJ2-7; D possibly corresponds to TRBD1 (7 bases). The V gene's germline CDR1 is SGHRS and CDR2 YFSETQ. With 0 bases removed from V and 2 bases from J, the gap between germline ends came to 18 bases. This CDR3 is built from 17 residues. In nucleotides, the CDR3 is TGCGCCAGCAGCTTGGCAAGGCCGGCAGGGGGGACCTACGAGCAGTACTTC. It translates to CASSLARPAGGTYEQYF.

Concerning this clonotype: A clone one base away is much larger, so this may be a read error. The genes are TRBV7-9 and TRBJ2-7, with 7 positions matching TRBD1. V lost 6 bases, J lost 0 bases, and 17 bases stayed unmatched. Germline CDR1 reads SEHNR; CDR2 reads FQNEAQ (reference sequence). This CDR3 region has 18 residues. The CDR3: CASSYTLQKTGSSYEQYF. Here the CDR3 DNA reads TGTGCCAGCAGTTACACCCTCCAAAAGACAGGGTCCTCCTACGAGCAGTACTTC. Using reference TRBV7-9 and TRBJ2-7 for the parts outside the CDR3, the full variable domain is DTGVSQNPRHKITKRGQNVTFRCDPISEHNRLYWYRQTLGQGPEFLTYFQNEAQLEKSRLLSDRFSAERPKGSFSTLEIQRTEQGDSAMYLCASSYTLQKTGSSYEQYFGPGTRLTVT.

The sample holds many counts of this clonotype. The rearrangement joins TRBV5-1 to TRBJ1-6; 7 bases map to TRBD1. CDR1 SGHRS and CDR2 YFSETQ come from the germline V gene. J lost 6 bases, V lost 4 bases, and 10 bases had no gene match. CDR3 length equals 16 residues. The CDR3 sequence is CASSPDRVTGNSPLHF. The DNA of the CDR3 is TGCGCCAGCAGCCCAGACAGGGTGACGGGTAATTCACCCCTCCACTTT. The complete variable domain, with remaining parts taken from reference TRBV5-1 and TRBJ1-6, reads KAGVTQTPRYLIKTRGQQVTLSCSPISGHRSVSWYQQTPGQGLQFLFEYFSETQRNKGNFPGRFSGRQFSNSRSEMNVSTLELGDSALYLCASSPDRVTGNSPLHFGNGTRLTVT.

About this clonotype: The junction and the germline gene differ at one end; a read error may be behind it. The chain joins TRBV20-1 to TRBJ1-2; D unresolved. Per the germline V gene, CDR1 is DFQATT and CDR2 is SNEGSKA (reference sequence). The length of the CDR3 is 13 residues. CDR3 in amino acids: CSARETRNYGYTF. The CDR3 DNA follows: TGCAGTGCTCGAGAGACACGAAACTATGGCTACACCTTC.

The chain employs TRBV11-3 and TRBJ2-3, with TRBD2 matching 10 bases. The CDR3 is 16 residues long. V dropped 2 bases and J dropped 3; count of bases not matched to a gene: 5. CDR1 and CDR2 from the germline V gene are SGHNT and YENEEA. Here the CDR3 reads CASSLHGTSVTDTQYF. The CDR3 DNA follows: TGTGCCAGCAGCTTACACGGGACTAGCGTAACAGATACGCAGTATTTT.

This clonotype was seen ten or more times. As the CDR3 is not closed by the conserved phenylalanine or tryptophan, this likely results from a read error. The chain carries TRBV12-5 and TRBJ1-6, with D possibly being TRBD1 (5 bases). Germline assignment: CDR1 LGHNT and CDR2 FRNRAP. The CDR3 covers 17 residues. The V gene lost 3 bases and the J gene lost 6 bases, with 18 bases spanning the gap. CDR3 DNA: TGTGCTAGTGGTTTCATCCCCGGGACCGAAGCTAATTCACCCCTCCACTCT. Encoded protein: CASGFIPGTEANSPLHS.

This clonotype was seen a single time. The chain couples TRBV7-2 to TRBJ1-1; unclear D gene. Germline lookup yields CDR1 SGHTA and CDR2 FQGNSA. V was pared by 5 bases and J by 2 bases, with 18 bases between. The CDR3 runs to 16 residues. The DNA of the CDR3 is TGTGCCAGCAGCCCCTTCTCTAGTGACCTTAACACTGAAGCTTTCTTT. Protein product: CASSPFSSDLNTEAFF.

The chain carries TRBV7-2 and TRBJ2-3, with D perhaps matching TRBD1 or TRBD2 (6 bases each). Germline V CDR1 and CDR2: SGHTA, FQGNSA. V lost 5 bases and J lost 6, with 15 bases in between. The CDR3 is 14 residues long. The CDR3 spells CASSPDTGRDTQYF. The CDR3 DNA reads as TGTGCCAGCAGCCCCGATACAGGGAGGGATACGCAGTATTTT.

This clonotype showed up just a few times. The chain employs TRBV7-8 and TRBJ2-7, with D perhaps matching TRBD1 (6 bases). The CDR3 contains 16 residues. Trimming pared 0 bases from V and 0 bases from J, leaving 12 bases between. The germline V gene encodes CDR1 SGHVS and CDR2 FQNEAQ. CDR3 loop: CASSLAVTGHSYEQYF. As DNA, the CDR3 is TGTGCCAGCAGCTTAGCCGTGACAGGTCACTCCTACGAGCAGTACTTC.

This clonotype was observed at least ten times. This chain connects TRBV6-5 to TRBJ2-7; a possible D gene is TRBD2 (5 bases). From germline, CDR1 is MNHEY and CDR2 SVGAGI. The V end lost 2 bases, the J end lost 2 bases, and 13 bases lay between the germline ends. CDR3 length: 15 residues. The CDR3 DNA reads as TGTGCCAGCAGTTACGGGGTAAGCGGAGCCTACGAGCAGTACTTC. Its translation: CASSYGVSGAYEQYF.

The chain carries TRBV7-3 and TRBJ1-5; D unresolved. There are 13 residues in the CDR3. V gave up 5 bases and J gave up 2 bases, with 7 bases separating them. Per germline, CDR1 SGHTA and CDR2 FQGTGA. CDR3 protein: CASSPMGNQPQHF. The CDR3 DNA reads TGTGCCAGCAGCCCCATGGGCAATCAGCCCCAGCATTTT.

The sample holds many counts of this clonotype. The rearrangement links TRBV6-4 to TRBJ1-1; D is unresolved. Germline V gene sequence: CDR1 MRHNA, CDR2 SNTAGT. V was pared by 1 base and J by 10 bases, with 10 bases between. The CDR3 has 12 residues. This chain's CDR3 is CASSDWGGLAFF. As DNA, the CDR3 is TGTGCCAGCAGTGACTGGGGTGGTCTAGCTTTCTTT.

V gene TRBV20-1 combines with J gene TRBJ2-7; no clear D. CDR1 is DFQATT, CDR2 SNEGSKA, per germline (reference sequence). This CDR3 is 12 amino acids long. V was clipped by 1 base and J by 3 bases, with 7 bases between them. CDR3 nucleotide sequence: TGCAGTGCTAGAGGACCCAACTACGAGCAGTACTTC. Its protein is CSARGPNYEQYF.

This clonotype was found a few times. This chain connects TRBV5-4 to TRBJ2-1, with 11 bases that match TRBD1. V lost 7 bases, J lost 7 bases, and 4 bases stayed unmatched. This CDR3 comprises 13 residues. Looked up from germline, CDR1 is SGHNT and CDR2 is YYREEE (reference sequence). For the CDR3, the DNA is TGTGCCAGCTCGGGACAGGGGGAAAATGAGCAGTTCTTC. Its translation: CASSGQGENEQFF.

This clonotype came up many times. The chain uses TRBV9 and TRBJ1-3; D is undetermined. V lost 4 bases, J lost 0 bases, and 8 bases lay in between. Germline loops: CDR1 SGDLS, CDR2 YYNGEE. The CDR3 loop spans 14 amino acids. DNA of the CDR3: TGTGCCAGCAGCCTCGTATCCTCTGGAAACACCATATATTTT. Its protein product is CASSLVSSGNTIYF. The full variable domain, rest sourced from reference TRBV9 and TRBJ1-3, is DSGVTQTPKHLITATGQRVTLRCSPRSGDLSVYWYQQSLDQGLQFLIQYYNGEERAKGNILERFSAQQFPDLHSELNLSSLELGDSALYFCASSLVSSGNTIYFGEGSWLTVV.

A note on this clonotype: The junction departs from germline at one end; a sequencing error may be responsible. The chain couples TRBV2 to TRBJ2-1; possibly TRBD2 for D (5 bases). Germline CDR1 and CDR2: SNHLY and FYNNEI. This CDR3 has 15 amino acids. In DNA, the CDR3 is TGTGCCAGCTCCCCGCGCGGCCGGGAAGGGAATGAGCAGCTCTTC. It yields the protein CASSPRGREGNEQLF.

The J gene is TRBJ1-1, the V gene TRBV20-1; D is uncertain. This CDR3 contains 9 residues. Germline V gene sequence: CDR1 DFQATT, CDR2 SNEGSKA (reference sequence). The DNA of the CDR3 is TGCAGGGGCCCTGGGTTGGGTTTCTTT. It codes for CRGPGLGFF.

This clonotype was seen more than once but under ten times. V gene TRBV2 combines with J gene TRBJ2-7, with D tentatively TRBD1 (5 bases). Germline V CDR1 and CDR2: SNHLY, FYNNEI. The length of the CDR3 is 13 residues. V was shortened by 4 bases and J by 7 bases, with 14 bases between the two germline ends. Here the CDR3 DNA reads TGTGCCAGCAGTGGTGTGGGGCAGTGGGAGCAGTACTTC. Its protein is CASSGVGQWEQYF.